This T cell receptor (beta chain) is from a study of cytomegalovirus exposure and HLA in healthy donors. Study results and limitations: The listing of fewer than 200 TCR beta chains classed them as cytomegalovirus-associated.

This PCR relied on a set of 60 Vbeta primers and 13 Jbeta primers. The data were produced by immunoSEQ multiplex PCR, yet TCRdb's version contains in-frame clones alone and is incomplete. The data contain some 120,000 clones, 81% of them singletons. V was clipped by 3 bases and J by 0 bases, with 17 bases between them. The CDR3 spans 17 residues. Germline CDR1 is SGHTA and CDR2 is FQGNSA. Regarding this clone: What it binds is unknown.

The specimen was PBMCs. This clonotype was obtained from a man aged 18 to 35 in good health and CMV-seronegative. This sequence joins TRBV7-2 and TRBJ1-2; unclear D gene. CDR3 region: CASSFTPTGQTNYGYTF. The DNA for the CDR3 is TGTGCCAGCAGCTTTACCCCTACGGGTCAGACTAACTATGGCTACACCTTC.